These T cell receptor beta chains were read from a single sample in a study of Tregs in tolerant kidney transplant recipients. Data came from immunoSEQ multiplex PCR; TCRdb stores just in-frame clones and leaves some out. The table has around 75,000 clones, about 89% seen once. The specimen was CD4+ T cells from blood, collected before the transplant. The receptor source for this set is a human donor who received a combined kidney and bone marrow transplant. Each CDR3 is given with its conserved first and last residue. The order of the fields is J gene, clone size, V gene, D gene, CDR3 DNA, CDR3 protein. D genes are given only for firm matches. Some rows mark clone size as missing; the rest say once, few, many or name a class of expanded clone.

J: TRBJ2-1; size: NA; V: TRBV7-2; D: NA; DNA: TGTGCCAGCGGGGGCCGAATGGGGAATGAGCAGTTCTTC; CDR3: CASGGRMGNEQFF
J: TRBJ2-1; size: NA; V: TRBV7-2; D: TRBD2; DNA: TGTGCCAGCAGCCAGGGACTAGCGGGAGTCAATGAGCAGTTCTTC; CDR3: CASSQGLAGVNEQFF
J: TRBJ1-1; size: NA; V: TRBV30; D: NA; DNA: TGTGCCTGGAGTAGGGGCCTCAACACTGAAGCTTTCTTT; CDR3: CAWSRGLNTEAFF
J: TRBJ2-7; size: NA; V: TRBV6-5; D: NA; DNA: TGTGCCAGCAGTTACACCCGGCAGGGGAGCCACGAGCAGTACTTC; CDR3: CASSYTRQGSHEQYF
J: TRBJ1-5; size: NA; V: TRBV7-9; D: NA; DNA: TGTGCCAGCAGCTTAACAGAATTTCAGCCCCAGCATTTT; CDR3: CASSLTEFQPQHF
J: TRBJ1-4; size: NA; V: TRBV15; D: TRBD1; DNA: TGTGCCACCAGCAGAGATTCCGGGACAGGGGGTGAAAAACTGTTTTTT; CDR3: CATSRDSGTGGEKLFF
J: TRBJ2-5; size: NA; V: TRBV4-3; D: NA; DNA: TGCGCCAGCAGCCAAGATAAGTCGGGCCAAGAGACCCAGTACTTC; CDR3: CASSQDKSGQETQYF
J: TRBJ1-5; size: NA; V: TRBV2; D: NA; DNA: TGTGCCAGCAGTGGGGCCGTAACCCCGGGACACAATCAGCCCCAGCATTTT; CDR3: CASSGAVTPGHNQPQHF
J: TRBJ1-5; size: few; V: TRBV28; D: NA; DNA: TGTGCCAGCATATCGGAGCAGTTCAATCAGCCCCAGCATTTT; CDR3: CASISEQFNQPQHF
J: TRBJ2-5; size: NA; V: TRBV29-1; D: NA; DNA: TGCAGCGTTGGCAGGACAGTCCAAGAGACCCAGTACTTC; CDR3: CSVGRTVQETQYF
J: TRBJ2-2; size: NA; V: TRBV9; D: NA; DNA: TGTGCCAGCAGCGCGTTCACCGGGGAGCTGTTTTTT; CDR3: CASSAFTGELFF
J: TRBJ2-3; size: NA; V: TRBV9; D: NA; DNA: TGTGCCAGCAGCGATGACCCGGGAGCTGTTAGCACAGATACGCAGTATTTT; CDR3: CASSDDPGAVSTDTQYF
J: TRBJ1-1; size: NA; V: TRBV15; D: NA; DNA: TGTGCCACCAGCAGAATTTTATTAGATATGGAAGCTTTCTTT; CDR3: CATSRILLDMEAFF
J: TRBJ2-5; size: NA; V: TRBV5-1; D: NA; DNA: TGCGCCAGCAGCCAAGAGCCAGGGAGGGAGACCCAGTACTTC; CDR3: CASSQEPGRETQYF
J: TRBJ1-2; size: few; V: TRBV5-1; D: NA; DNA: TGCGCCAGCGGAGATTCCGGACTGGGAGAATCACATGGCTACACCTTC; CDR3: CASGDSGLGESHGYTF
J: TRBJ2-3; size: NA; V: TRBV11-2; D: NA; DNA: TGTGCCAGCAGCTTAGGAGGCAGCACAGATACGCAGTATTTT; CDR3: CASSLGGSTDTQYF
J: TRBJ1-1; size: NA; V: TRBV19; D: TRBD1; DNA: TGTGCCAGTAGCAAACAGGGGATGAACACTGAAGCTTTCTTT; CDR3: CASSKQGMNTEAFF
J: TRBJ1-5; size: NA; V: TRBV7-8; D: TRBD1; DNA: TGTGCCAGCAGCTTACGCGGCAGGGGGGATCAGCCCCAGCATTTT; CDR3: CASSLRGRGDQPQHF
J: TRBJ2-1; size: NA; V: TRBV11-2; D: NA; DNA: TGTGCCAGCAGCCTACGTAACAATGAGCAGTTCTTC; CDR3: CASSLRNNEQFF
J: TRBJ2-7; size: NA; V: TRBV6-1; D: NA; DNA: TGTGCCAGCAGTGCTCTAAGCTCCTACGAGCAGTACTTC; CDR3: CASSALSSYEQYF
J: TRBJ1-2; size: NA; V: TRBV19; D: NA; DNA: TGTGCCAGTAGGGGACTGGACTATGGCTACACCTTC; CDR3: CASRGLDYGYTF
J: TRBJ2-3; size: NA; V: TRBV27; D: NA; DNA: TGTGCCAGCAGTTTCGTATACACAGATACGCAGTATTTT; CDR3: CASSFVYTDTQYF
J: TRBJ2-5; size: once; V: TRBV15; D: NA; DNA: TGTGCCACCTCCGACAGGAACCAAGAGACCCAGTACTTC; CDR3: CATSDRNQETQYF
J: TRBJ1-1; size: NA; V: TRBV15; D: NA; DNA: TGTGCCACCAGCAGGCGGGAGGAGAGCACTGAAGCTTTCTTT; CDR3: CATSRREESTEAFF